This T cell receptor beta chain was sequenced in a study of T cells in Graves' hyperthyroidism and ophthalmopathy. For the study at large: Once the initial diagnosis was made, peripheral blood was obtained before any treatment.

Study-wide results and caveats: Ophthalmopathy was separated from stable hyperthyroidism by a 13 V-J model.

At least ten counts were recorded for this clonotype. The antigen remains unidentified. V lost 3 bases, J lost 2 bases, and 14 bases lay in between. CDR1 MDHEN and CDR2 SYDVKM come from the germline V gene. This CDR3 has 15 residues. Researchers took RNA transcripts and amplified the TCR beta CDR3 regions from them. Researchers ran a first-round RT-PCR on the TCR CDR3 using the HTBI primer set. MiXCR, applied by TCRdb to the multiplex PCR reads, yields one record per CDR3 protein. The data hold approximately 400,000 distinct CDR3 sequences, with approximately 25% observed a single time. Lactation, pregnancy, other autoimmune disease or uncontrolled infection excluded patients.

The source material was blood. The source of this sequence is a man in his forties or fifties with Graves' hyperthyroidism. The chain recombines TRBV28 with TRBJ2-7; no firm D call. CDR3 nucleotide sequence: TGTGCCAGCAGTTTTTCGCAGGCTAGACCCTACGAGCAGTACTTC. It encodes CASSFSQARPYEQYF.